This T cell receptor beta chain originates from a study of cytomegalovirus exposure and HLA in healthy donors. Broader study findings: The study put some 150 TCR beta chains on its list as cytomegalovirus-associated. Of the V segments, some could not be distinguished, including TRBV6-2 and TRBV6-3, and were excluded.

Regarding this clone: Its specificity is unknown.

The PCR was carried out with 60 Vbeta primers and 13 Jbeta primers. Data came from immunoSEQ multiplex PCR; TCRdb stores just in-frame clones and leaves some out. The sample holds roughly 60,000 clones; about 83% are singletons and the top ten take more than 3.5%. Germline values: CDR1 MNHEY, CDR2 SMNVEV (reference sequence). The ends lost 6 bases at V and 6 bases at J; junction bases unmatched: 8. There are 15 residues in the CDR3. The donors were healthy bone marrow donors. Sequencing was carried out using PBMCs. The receptor comes from a man aged 25-45 years in good health and CMV-seronegative. This chain connects TRBV27 to TRBJ2-2, with 9 bases matching TRBD1. The CDR3 protein is CASRLTGGGAGELFF. In DNA form, the CDR3 reads TGTGCCAGCAGACTCACAGGGGGCGGGGCCGGGGAGCTGTTTTTT.